These T cell receptor beta chains were read from a single sample in a study of T-cell memory formation after mild COVID-19. TCRdb re-analysed the 5' RACE reads in MiXCR, keeping a single row per CDR3 protein. The sample consists of about 440,000 distinct CDR3 sequences, roughly 20% of them appearing once. The specimen was PBMCs or a T cell subset sorted from them (not recorded which). Every receptor here comes from an adult woman who had mild COVID-19 (a few samples of this study predate the infection). Cell type and time point are not known. The CDR3 runs from the conserved cysteine through the conserved F or W. D genes are given only for firm matches. Clone size, where shown, is once, few, many, or a class for clones that have expanded.

CDR3: CASSQGAANQPQHF
DNA: TGTGCCAGCAGCCAAGGGGCAGCTAATCAGCCCCAGCATTTT
D: .
J: TRBJ1-5
V: TRBV3-1
size: .

CDR3: CASIEEDVQETQYF
DNA: TGTGCCAGCATAGAGGAAGACGTACAAGAGACCCAGTACTTC
D: .
J: TRBJ2-5
V: TRBV6-2/TRBV6-3
size: .

CDR3: CASSEWHYYEQYF
DNA: TGTGCCAGCAGTGAATGGCACTACTACGAGCAGTACTTC
D: .
J: TRBJ2-7
V: TRBV6-4
size: few

CDR3: CASSLAVTQETQYF
DNA: TGTGCCAGCAGCTTAGCTGTCACCCAAGAGACCCAGTACTTC
D: .
J: TRBJ2-5
V: TRBV7-9
size: .

CDR3: CASSLNRGELFF
DNA: TGTGCCAGCAGCTTAAATAGGGGGGAGCTGTTTTTT
D: .
J: TRBJ2-2
V: TRBV7-8
size: .

CDR3: CATTDRASGSYNEQFF
DNA: TGTGCCACCACCGACAGGGCTAGCGGGAGCTACAATGAGCAGTTCTTC
D: TRBD2
J: TRBJ2-1
V: TRBV15
size: few

CDR3: CASSHVLAGGHDEQFF
DNA: TGCGCCAGCAGCCACGTACTAGCGGGGGGGCATGATGAGCAGTTCTTC
D: TRBD2
J: TRBJ2-1
V: TRBV4-1
size: .

CDR3: CSAKLGQGNSRIQPQHF
DNA: TGCAGTGCCAAATTAGGACAGGGAAATTCAAGGATCCAGCCCCAGCATTTT
D: TRBD1
J: TRBJ1-5
V: TRBV20-1
size: few

CDR3: CARGQNPPLYGYTF
DNA: TGTGCCAGGGGCCAGAATCCCCCTCTCTATGGCTACACCTTC
D: .
J: TRBJ1-2
V: TRBV2
size: .

CDR3: CASSHGLAQETQYF
DNA: TGTGCCAGCAGTCACGGACTAGCTCAAGAGACCCAGTACTTC
D: TRBD2
J: TRBJ2-5
V: TRBV27
size: .

CDR3: CASSQGQPTNYGYTF
DNA: TGTGCCAGCAGCCAAGGACAGCCTACTAACTATGGCTACACCTTC
D: .
J: TRBJ1-2
V: TRBV3-1
size: few

CDR3: CASGGLAGYNEQFF
DNA: TGTGCCAGCGGAGGACTAGCGGGATACAATGAGCAGTTCTTC
D: TRBD2
J: TRBJ2-1
V: TRBV7-9
size: few

CDR3: CASSFQNNEQFF
DNA: TGTGCCAGCAGCTTCCAGAACAATGAGCAGTTCTTC
D: .
J: TRBJ2-1
V: TRBV7-9
size: .

CDR3: CASSDERSYNEQFF
DNA: TGTGCCAGCAGTGACGAGCGGAGCTACAATGAGCAGTTCTTC
D: .
J: TRBJ2-1
V: TRBV2
size: few

CDR3: CASSGPGTSEGYTF
DNA: TGTGCCAGCAGTGGTCCCGGGACCTCGGAAGGCTACACCTTC
D: .
J: TRBJ1-2
V: TRBV28
size: .

CDR3: CASDRWSGPTYNEQFF
DNA: TGTGCCAGTGACAGGTGGAGCGGGCCAACCTACAATGAGCAGTTCTTC
D: .
J: TRBJ2-1
V: TRBV6-4
size: .

CDR3: CASSLTLITGATGELFF
DNA: TGTGCCAGCAGCCTAACCCTGATTACAGGGGCCACCGGGGAGCTGTTTTTT
D: TRBD1
J: TRBJ2-2
V: TRBV7-3
size: many

CDR3: CASSSHLAGEQYF
DNA: TGTGCCAGTAGTTCCCACTTAGCCGGCGAGCAGTACTTC
D: .
J: TRBJ2-7
V: TRBV19
size: .

CDR3: CASSAAGGAQETQYF
DNA: TGTGCCAGCAGCGCCGCCGGGGGGGCCCAAGAGACCCAGTACTTC
D: TRBD2
J: TRBJ2-5
V: TRBV7-6
size: .

CDR3: CAISRQGEAFF
DNA: TGTGCCATCAGCCGACAGGGTGAAGCTTTCTTT
D: TRBD1
J: TRBJ1-1
V: TRBV10-3
size: few

CDR3: CASSLALLAGTANNEQFF
DNA: TGCGCCAGCAGCTTGGCCTTACTCGCCGGGACTGCTAACAATGAGCAGTTCTTC
D: .
J: TRBJ2-1
V: TRBV5-1
size: few

CDR3: CSATGGDYGYTF
DNA: TGCAGTGCTACTGGGGGTGACTATGGCTACACCTTC
D: .
J: TRBJ1-2
V: TRBV20-1
size: .

CDR3: CASMVSGGAYNEQFF
DNA: TGCGCCAGCATGGTTAGCGGTGGGGCCTACAATGAGCAGTTCTTC
D: .
J: TRBJ2-1
V: TRBV5-1
size: few

CDR3: CASSYKWGSSYEQYF
DNA: TGTGCCAGCAGTTACAAGTGGGGGTCGTCCTACGAGCAGTACTTC
D: .
J: TRBJ2-7
V: TRBV6-2/TRBV6-3
size: .

CDR3: CASGQGPGELFF
DNA: TGCGCCAGCGGACAGGGCCCCGGGGAGCTGTTTTTT
D: TRBD1
J: TRBJ2-2
V: TRBV5-1
size: .

CDR3: CASATRSGSGRDTQYF
DNA: TGTGCCAGCGCCACCCGTAGCGGGAGTGGTAGAGATACGCAGTATTTT
D: TRBD2
J: TRBJ2-3
V: TRBV7-3
size: .

CDR3: CASSRDRGLAFF
DNA: TGTGCCAGCAGCCGGGACAGGGGGCTTGCTTTCTTT
D: TRBD1
J: TRBJ1-1
V: TRBV7-9
size: .

CDR3: CASSLTGRYEQYF
DNA: TGTGCCAGCAGTTTGACGGGGCGATACGAGCAGTACTTC
D: .
J: TRBJ2-7
V: TRBV12-3/TRBV12-4
size: .

CDR3: CASIPDVTPGSCFF
DNA: .
D: .
J: TRBJ2-2
V: TRBV23-1
size: few

CDR3: CASSSGQGLYEQYF
DNA: TGCGCCAGCAGCTCCGGACAGGGCCTCTACGAGCAGTACTTC
D: TRBD1
J: TRBJ2-7
V: TRBV5-1
size: .

CDR3: CASSLPEGSSYNEQFF
DNA: TGTGCCAGCAGCTTACCGGAAGGTTCCTCCTACAATGAGCAGTTCTTC
D: .
J: TRBJ2-1
V: TRBV7-9
size: .

CDR3: CASRGQGEETQYF
DNA: TGCGCCAGCCGGGGACAGGGCGAAGAGACCCAGTACTTC
D: TRBD1
J: TRBJ2-5
V: TRBV4-1
size: few

CDR3: CASSLSGDEANYGYTF
DNA: TGCGCCAGCAGCTTATCCGGGGATGAGGCTAACTATGGCTACACCTTC
D: .
J: TRBJ1-2
V: TRBV5-1
size: .

CDR3: CASRFPRPKGYEQYF
DNA: TGTGCCAGCAGATTCCCCCGACCGAAAGGCTACGAGCAGTACTTC
D: .
J: TRBJ2-7
V: TRBV6-2/TRBV6-3
size: few

CDR3: CASSKRGETQYF
DNA: TGCGCCAGCAGCAAGAGGGGAGAGACCCAGTACTTC
D: .
J: TRBJ2-5
V: TRBV4-1
size: .

CDR3: CSVRETANTEAFF
DNA: TGCAGCGTTCGGGAGACGGCAAACACTGAAGCTTTCTTT
D: .
J: TRBJ1-1
V: TRBV29-1
size: .

CDR3: CATSERDRDYGYTF
DNA: TGTGCCACCAGTGAAAGGGACAGGGACTATGGCTACACCTTC
D: TRBD1
J: TRBJ1-2
V: TRBV24-1
size: .

CDR3: CASSPTQGFLETQYF
DNA: TGCGCCAGCAGCCCCACACAGGGGTTCTTAGAGACCCAGTACTTC
D: TRBD1
J: TRBJ2-5
V: TRBV4-1
size: .

CDR3: CSVTGSYEQYF
DNA: TGCAGCGTAACGGGATCCTACGAGCAGTACTTC
D: .
J: TRBJ2-7
V: TRBV29-1
size: many

CDR3: CASSRRTGRDTDTQYF
DNA: TGCGCCAGCAGCAGAAGGACAGGGAGAGACACAGATACGCAGTATTTT
D: TRBD1
J: TRBJ2-3
V: TRBV5-1
size: few

CDR3: CSATPGESGRQETQYF
DNA: TGCAGTGCCACCCCGGGGGAGAGCGGGAGGCAAGAGACCCAGTACTTC
D: TRBD2
J: TRBJ2-5
V: TRBV20-1
size: few

CDR3: CSAYRDSAPWKNTF
DNA: TGCAGTGCTTATCGGGACAGCGCACCGTGGAAAAACACCTTC
D: TRBD1
J: TRBJ1-2
V: TRBV20-1
size: few

CDR3: CASSFGDLGGNYGYTF
DNA: TGTGCTAGCAGCTTCGGGGACCTGGGGGGTAACTATGGCTACACCTTC
D: .
J: TRBJ1-2
V: TRBV7-7
size: .

CDR3: CASNQGAEAFF
DNA: TGTGCCAGCAATCAGGGGGCTGAAGCTTTCTTT
D: TRBD1
J: TRBJ1-1
V: TRBV12-3/TRBV12-4
size: few

CDR3: CASSLAASGYEQYF
DNA: TGTGCCAGCAGCTTAGCAGCCTCAGGGTACGAGCAGTACTTC
D: .
J: TRBJ2-7
V: TRBV7-9
size: .

CDR3: CSASGSTDTQYF
DNA: TGCAGTGCTAGCGGGAGCACAGATACGCAGTATTTT
D: .
J: TRBJ2-3
V: TRBV20-1
size: many

CDR3: CASSPGTSGSTDTQYF
DNA: TGTGCCAGCAGCCCCGGGACTAGCGGGAGTACAGATACGCAGTATTTT
D: TRBD2
J: TRBJ2-3
V: TRBV5-4
size: few

CDR3: CASSFRDTQDGYTF
DNA: TGCGCCAGCAGCTTCCGGGACACCCAGGATGGCTACACCTTC
D: .
J: TRBJ1-2
V: TRBV5-1
size: few

CDR3: CATIPGTIQETQYF
DNA: TGTGCCACCATTCCAGGGACGATCCAAGAGACCCAGTACTTC
D: .
J: TRBJ2-5
V: TRBV24-1
size: few

CDR3: CASSWTVGYNEQFF
DNA: TGTGCCAGCAGTTGGACAGTGGGATACAATGAGCAGTTCTTC
D: .
J: TRBJ2-1
V: TRBV2
size: .